The present entry profiles one TCR beta chain with its context. The target antigen is unknown. This specimen belongs to a study of cytomegalovirus exposure and HLA in healthy donors. Whole-study findings and limits: The study flagged around 150 TCR beta chains as cytomegalovirus-associated.

Assay: immunoSEQ multiplex PCR; the TCRdb copy retains only in-frame clones and omits some. The sample holds some 120,000 clones, around 94% seen once. Germline CDR1 is SQVTM and CDR2 is ANQGSEA. V lost 8 bases and J lost 2, with 12 bases in between. The CDR3 loop spans 12 amino acids. Sequences were obtained from PBMCs. The chain is built from TRBV29-1 and TRBJ2-5; TRBD1 is a possible D gene (5 bases). The TCR comes from a woman under 30 in good health and CMV-seronegative. CDR3 nucleotide sequence: TGCAGCCTCGAGACAGCGCAAGAGACCCAGTACTTC. It is translated as CSLETAQETQYF.